This TCR beta chain emerged from a study of blood T cells in healthy people across ages (dated by TCRdb to the mid-2010s). With respect to the entire study: Template switching captured roughly one uniquely barcoded TCR beta cDNA molecule per two T cells in model experiments. Age-related changes in TCR beta repertoire diversity were measured in the study by deep sequencing normalized with unique cDNA molecular identifiers. The donors were divided into four age groups: young (average roughly 15 years), middle-aged (almost 40), aged (about 60) and long-lived (about 79). To avoid experimental bias, donors of different ages were randomly spread across the sequencing lanes. The study analyzed two additional independent replicas of 1 million unique cDNA reads from the same blood draw for two donors, one aged 18 to 30 and one aged 80 or older. Results the study describes overall, beyond this receptor: Observed TCR beta diversity per million T cells fell roughly linearly with age, and a significant reduction was already apparent by age around 40. Because the CMV infection status of the donors was unknown, age-related changes in expanded clonotypes may potentially have been confounded. Since profiling was done on bulk unsorted PBMCs, naive and antigen-experienced compartments could not be conclusively compared. Compared with the aged group, the long-lived group had more naive CD4+ T cells, fewer expanded clones and increased TCR diversity, suggesting age selection. Estimates of total diversity based on one million sequenced T cells were considered lower bounds and underestimates. Observed TCR beta diversity correlated strongly with the percentage of naive T cells measured by flow cytometry.

This clonotype has more than one count but fewer than ten. What this receptor recognizes is not known. Base qualities are not recorded, but no much larger clone differs from it by a single base. V ends up 0 bases short and J 3 bases short, with an unmatched junction base count of 7. Taken from cysteine to phenylalanine, the CDR3 has 17 residues. Only the CDR3 region is kept as DNA, spanning 51 bases read in frame from base 1. From the germline V gene, CDR1 is LGHNA and CDR2 is YSLEER. The donors were some 39 Caucasian individuals from Russia, aged 6 to 90 years, who were systemically healthy. Each donor gave about 9.7 milliliters of peripheral blood, drawn into EDTA-treated Vacutainer tubes. Ficoll-Paque density-gradient centrifugation was used to isolate PBMCs, with at least 7 million per sample. Trizol reagent was used to extract total RNA from the PBMCs, yielding at least 5 micrograms per sample. Naive CD45RAhigh/CD27high T cell percentages were measured by flow cytometry on a PBMC aliquot from every donor.

The library relied on 5' RACE. For sequencing, an Illumina HiSeq 2500 was employed. The second PCR ran for roughly 7 to 12 cycles and used a J-beta primer mix along with a sample-barcoded 5' primer. Each TCR beta cDNA molecule received a unique molecular identifier from a template-switch 5' adaptor carrying 12 random nucleotides. At least 2.5 million CDR3-containing paired-end reads were obtained from each sample. All of the RNA was converted into first-strand cDNA using the Mint cDNA synthesis kit, with a TRBC-specific oligonucleotide serving as the primer. Following uracil-DNA glycosylase treatment, all cDNA underwent a first 18-cycle PCR with the universal primers M1SS and BC2_uni_R. As for how the authors treated the data: Normalization of each sample was performed by random selection of 1 million high-quality reads, each carrying a distinct molecular identifier. Instead of being binned into consensus sequences, reads that shared molecular identifiers were thrown out. CDR3 identification, clonotype clustering and error correction used MiTCR with a Q25 quality threshold and the strictest error-elimination algorithm. A nonparametric unseen species model using Euler transformation provided a lower-bound estimate of total TCR beta diversity. The public sequencing data were trimmed at Q25 with fastp and processed into clonotypes with MiXCR by TCRdb, which kept only in-frame beta chains. Identical CDR3 proteins give one entry, which carries the most common genes and DNA. The V and J calls and clone size come from TCRdb's table, not from the authors' own analysis. The sample table holds 540,000 or so distinct CDR3 sequences, of which 27% were seen once. Around 20% of the sample rests with the top ten.

The specimen was blood. The source of this sequence is a woman in her 70s in good health. The receptor chain draws on TRBV4-3 and TRBJ1-5; TRBD1 matches 8 bases in the middle. The CDR3 loop reads CASSQDPPDRANQPQHF. The DNA sequence reads TGCGCCAGCAGCCAAGATCCCCCGGACAGGGCCAATCAGCCCCAGCATTTT.